Below, one TCR beta chain is given with its context. What this receptor recognizes is not known. No quality values exist for individual bases; no much larger clone is one base distant. TCRbeta CDR3 regions were amplified from genomic DNA using the immunoSEQ Assay, a bias-controlled multiplex PCR. In the original analysis: The number of nucleated cells in each sample was estimated by amplification of reference gene primers within the assay. Sequence reads were collapsed and filtered to measure the absolute abundance of every unique TCRbeta CDR3 rearrangement. For each sample, productive Simpson clonality was calculated by taking the square root of Simpson's diversity index across productive rearrangements. The table comes from immuneACCESS by way of TCRdb, which keeps in-frame sequences with V and J called. Part of the clones is missing from these tables; in studies checked, under half for an unresolved V gene and the rest for unknown reasons. That table gives V, J and clone size, and the DNA gave D and trimming. The sample has around 100,000 clones on record, 70% to 90% of them singletons. The ten largest account for 8.5% to 10% of the sample.

The collaborating institutions used their own protocols to collect whole blood in K2EDTA tubes. For TCRbeta analysis, collaborator samples were shipped as frozen whole blood, as isolated PBMCs, or as DNA extracted from either sample type. The sample comes from a study of blood T cell repertoires in COVID-19 (dated by TCRdb to the early 2020s). Background on the whole study: Samples from collaborators originated in the United States, Italy and Spain and spanned both the acute and convalescent phases of COVID-19. The prospective study material was composed of cDNA or gDNA derived from T cells, B-cell-depleted T cells, or PBMCs. Subjects who had been exposed to COVID-19, were actively infected with it, or had recovered from it provided the deeply sampled blood TCRbeta repertoires that made up the dataset. A freely available public database, intended as a resource for researchers studying the immune response to SARS-CoV-2, is where the repertoires were released. The samples were drawn from two sources: the first 160 participants of the ongoing ImmuneRACE study, and 1,000 to 1,500 subjects contributed by 6 global collaborators. Nearly every sample came with metadata listing a de-identified subject ID, COVID-19 status, age in years and sex. HLA class I and class II types, where available, came from metadata supplied by the sample provider rather than from assay-based typing.

Broad study findings and their caveats: Clinical and demographic metadata were provided uncurated, with the amount varying by source and participant.

The TCR was taken from a man between 35 and 55 years old with active or convalescent COVID-19. Sequenced: peripheral blood.

The sequenced DNA: TGTGCCAGTAGTATCTTCTACAGTCCTGCTTTCTTT. This gives the protein CASSIFYSPAFF. The sequence links TRBV19 to TRBJ1-1; the D gene cannot be named for sure. CDR1 and CDR2, per the germline V gene (reference sequence), are LNHDA and SQIVND. The V end loses 3 bases and the J end loses 11 bases, and a stretch of 13 bases separates them. The CDR3 measures 12 amino acids from cysteine to phenylalanine. Just CDR3 DNA is preserved here, 36 bases in frame from base 1.